This entry features one T cell receptor (beta chain) sequence. J gave up 0 bases and V 0 bases, and 3 bases lay outside the gene matches. CDR3 length: 16 residues. In germline, CDR1 is SEHNR, CDR2 FQNEAQ (reference sequence). These data originate in a study of shared clonotypes between healthy human individuals. Every immunoSEQ plate was one replicate of a subset's evenly spread DNA. Using roughly 180 ng DNA, approximately 30,000 T cell genomes, the sorted-subset replicate PCRs were run. TCRdb's copy holds only in-frame clones and misses some; the assay was immunoSEQ multiplex PCR. The sample carries roughly 2.2 million clones, approximately 93% recorded once. Into CD45RA+ naive and CD45RA-negative memory subsets, the CD4+ cells were split.

This sequence originates from a young man in good health. Some clones in this sample may be carry-over from other donors' samples. Sample: naive CD4+ T cells from PBMCs. Subset here: CD45RA+ positively selected. This chain joins TRBV7-9 and TRBJ2-3; the match to TRBD2 covers 7 bases. CDR3 sequence reads: CASSLADSGSTDTQYF. The CDR3, as DNA: TGTGCCAGCAGCTTAGCCGATAGCGGGAGCACAGATACGCAGTATTTT.